This T cell receptor (beta chain) originates from a study of Ad26.COV2.S vaccination and SARS-CoV-2 variants. The wider study: Into the muscle, Ad26.COV2.S was dosed once or twice, 56 days apart.

Study-wide findings and caveats: The study found similar non-spike TCR breadth in vaccine and placebo recipients.

TCRdb keeps only in-frame clones here, not all; method: immunoSEQ multiplex PCR. The data hold about 680,000 clones, with about 90% observed a single time. CDR1 and CDR2 (germline): KGHSH, LQKENI. V lost 6 bases and J lost 2; bases outside the gene matches: 6. This CDR3 is built from 14 residues. The treatment here: some 20 received Ad26.COV2.S at low or high dose, single or two shots; a few received placebo; per-sample allocation not given. Each sample was drawn 63 days after the first injection (of vaccine or placebo). A Boston donor was an adult aged 18-55 years. Details on this clone: The antigen remains undetermined. Other DNA sequences in the same sample also yield this CDR3.

The sample in question was peripheral blood, obtained in a trial of Ad26.COV2.S vaccine versus placebo. The TCR was taken from a person between 18 and 60 years old who received the Ad26.COV2.S COVID-19 vaccine or a placebo. The chain uses TRBV18 and TRBJ2-7; 8 nucleotides line up with TRBD1. The CDR3 reads CASSPDRGPYEQYF. In DNA form, the CDR3 reads TGTGCCAGCTCCCCTGACAGGGGTCCCTACGAGCAGTACTTC.